These 3 T cell receptor beta chains share one sample of origin, sequenced in a study of T-cell memory formation after mild COVID-19. Each CDR3 protein gets one entry after TCRdb re-called the 5' RACE reads with MiXCR. The sample lists around 200,000 distinct CDR3 sequences; around 27% were seen once. The sample consisted of PBMCs or a T cell subset sorted from them (not recorded which). These receptors were taken from an adult woman who had mild COVID-19 (a few samples of this study predate the infection). Cell type and time point are not known.

V usage is TRBV11-3 and J usage is TRBJ1-1; 7 bases are shared with TRBD1. The CDR3 extends over 15 amino acids. Germline-derived CDR1 and CDR2 are SGHNT and YENEEA. After removal of 2 bases from V and 0 bases from J, the junction contained 3 bases not matched to a gene. The CDR3 sequence is CASSLKGQLNTEAFF. The CDR3 DNA sequence: TGTGCCAGCAGCTTAAAGGGACAGTTGAACACTGAAGCTTTCTTT.

CDR3 sequence reads: CASSELSDLEDTGELFF. The CDR3 DNA follows: TGTGCCAGCAGTGAATTAAGCGACTTGGAAGACACCGGGGAGCTGTTTTTT. The gene calls are TRBV25-1 and TRBJ2-2, with D hard to call. V gave up 1 base and J gave up 3 bases, with 15 bases separating them. The CDR3 has 17 residues. Germline V gene data show CDR1 as MGHDK and CDR2 as SYGVNS.

The CDR3, as DNA: TGCGCCAGCAGCCGCAACCAGGGGGCGAGGAACACTGAAGCTTTCTTT. Protein product: CASSRNQGARNTEAFF. The rearrangement uses TRBV4-1 and TRBJ1-1, with 8 bases fitting TRBD1. V was clipped by 4 bases and J by 1 base; unmatched bases: 8. This CDR3 contains 16 residues. CDR1 MGHRA and CDR2 YSYEKL come from the germline V gene.